This TCR beta chain was retrieved from a study of T cell responses to AZD1222 COVID-19 vaccine. Study results and caveats: Within unmutated variant regions lay the reported targets of nearly half of spike-specific TCRs. Clonal diversity was possibly underestimated, and white British individuals and females predominated among donors. CD4 TCRs covered the whole spike, strongest at regions 160-218 and 743-854.

V lost 6 bases, J lost 4 bases, and 21 bases lay in between. The length of the CDR3 is 16 residues. Germline CDR1 MNHEY, CDR2 SMNVEV (reference sequence). For this clone: Its target is not known.

Generated by immunoSEQ multiplex PCR, the TCRdb table keeps only in-frame clones and is missing some. The profile covers about 150,000 clones, with 88% appearing a single time and approximately 5.1% taken by the ten largest. The material sequenced was peripheral blood, taken 28 days after the second dose of the MenACWY control vaccine. The chain uses TRBV27 and TRBJ1-2, with TRBD1 as a possible D gene (5 bases). The source is an adult who received the MenACWY meningococcal vaccine as a control. The CDR3 coding sequence is TGTGCCAGCAGCGGTGGTGGGACCCCGGGGCTCTATGGCTACACCTTC. This codes for CASSGGGTPGLYGYTF.